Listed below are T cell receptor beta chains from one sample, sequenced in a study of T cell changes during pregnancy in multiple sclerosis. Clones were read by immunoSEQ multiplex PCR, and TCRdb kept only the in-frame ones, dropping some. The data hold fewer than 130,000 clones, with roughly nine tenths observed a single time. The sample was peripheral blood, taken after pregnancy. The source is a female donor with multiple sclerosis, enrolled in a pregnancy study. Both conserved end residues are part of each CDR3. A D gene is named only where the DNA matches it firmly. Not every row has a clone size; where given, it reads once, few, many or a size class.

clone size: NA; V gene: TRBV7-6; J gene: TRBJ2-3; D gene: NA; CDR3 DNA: TGTGCCAGCAGCTTAGCTCGGGGGGCCACAGATACGCAGTATTTT; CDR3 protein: CASSLARGATDTQYF
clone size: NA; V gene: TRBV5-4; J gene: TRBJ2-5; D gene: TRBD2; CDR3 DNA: TGTGCCAGCAGCCAAAAAAGCGGGGGGGTTGAGACCCAGTACTTC; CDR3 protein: CASSQKSGGVETQYF
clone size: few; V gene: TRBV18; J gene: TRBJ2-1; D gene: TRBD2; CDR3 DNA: TGTGCCAGCTCAAAGGGACTAGCGGGGGAGCAGTTCTTC; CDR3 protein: CASSKGLAGEQFF
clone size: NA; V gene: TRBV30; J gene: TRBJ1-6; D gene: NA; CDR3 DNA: TGTGCCGGAAGAGGCAGCTCCTATAATTCACCCCTCCACTTT; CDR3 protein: CAGRGSSYNSPLHF
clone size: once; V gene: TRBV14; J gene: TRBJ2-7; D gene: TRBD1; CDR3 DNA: TGTGCCAGCAGCCAAGGGGGACAGGGCTCCTACGAGCAGTACTTC; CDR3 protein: CASSQGGQGSYEQYF
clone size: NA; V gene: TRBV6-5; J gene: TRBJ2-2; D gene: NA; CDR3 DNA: TGTGCCAGCGGGGCTCTAGCGAACACCGGGGAGCTGTTTTTT; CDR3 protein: CASGALANTGELFF
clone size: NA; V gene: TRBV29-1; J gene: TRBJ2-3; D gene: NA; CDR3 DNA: TGCAGCGGAAGACAGGGCACAGATACGCAGTATTTT; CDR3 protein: CSGRQGTDTQYF
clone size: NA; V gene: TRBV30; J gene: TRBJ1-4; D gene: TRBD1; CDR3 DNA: TGTGCCTGGAGTGTAACGGGACAGGGTAATGAAAAACTGTTTTTT; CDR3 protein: CAWSVTGQGNEKLFF
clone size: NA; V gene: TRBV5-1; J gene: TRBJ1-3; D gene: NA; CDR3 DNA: TGCGCCAGCAGCAGATCCCCGGGCTCTGGAAACACCATATATTTT; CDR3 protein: CASSRSPGSGNTIYF
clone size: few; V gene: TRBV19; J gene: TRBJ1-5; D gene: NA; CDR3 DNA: TGTGCCAGTAGCCTGGAGGGAGATAGCAATCAGCCCCAGCATTTT; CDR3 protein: CASSLEGDSNQPQHF
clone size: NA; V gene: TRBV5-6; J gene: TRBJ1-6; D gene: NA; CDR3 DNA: TGTGCCAGCAGCTTGGTCGCCGGGACTCTTAATTCACCCCTCCACTTT; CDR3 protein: CASSLVAGTLNSPLHF
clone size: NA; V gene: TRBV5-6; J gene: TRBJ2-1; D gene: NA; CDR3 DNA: TGTGCCAGCAGCTTGTATGCGGATTGGAATGAGCAGTTCTTC; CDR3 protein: CASSLYADWNEQFF
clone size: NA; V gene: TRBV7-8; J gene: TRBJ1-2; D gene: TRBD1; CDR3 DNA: TGTGCCAGCAGCTTAGGGGACAGGGGGAAGAATGGCTACACCTTC; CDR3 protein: CASSLGDRGKNGYTF
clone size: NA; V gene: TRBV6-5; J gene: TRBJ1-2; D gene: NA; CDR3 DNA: TGTGCCAGCAGTTCCCCGCAGGGAGGCTACACCTTC; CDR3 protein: CASSSPQGGYTF
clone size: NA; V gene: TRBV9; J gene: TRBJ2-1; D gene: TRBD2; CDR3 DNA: TGTGCCAGCAGCGTACCTGGGAGGGGCGGGGTGGATGAGCAGTTCTTC; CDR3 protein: CASSVPGRGGVDEQFF
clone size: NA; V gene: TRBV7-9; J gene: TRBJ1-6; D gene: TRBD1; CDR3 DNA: TGTGCCAGCAGTTATACCGGGGGACAGGGGAGCAATTCACCCCTCCACTTT; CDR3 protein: CASSYTGGQGSNSPLHF
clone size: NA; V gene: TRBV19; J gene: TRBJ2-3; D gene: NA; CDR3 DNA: TGTGCCAGTAGTTCTCGACAGGGCGGGGATCGAGATACGCAGTATTTT; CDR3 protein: CASSSRQGGDRDTQYF
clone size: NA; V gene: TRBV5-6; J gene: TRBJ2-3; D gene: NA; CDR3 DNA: TGTGCCAGCAGCCCATGGGGGGGTGGGGGCCCTCTGGCAGATACGCAGTATTTT; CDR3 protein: CASSPWGGGGPLADTQYF
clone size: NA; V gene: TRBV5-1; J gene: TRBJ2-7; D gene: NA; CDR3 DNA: TGCGCCAGCAGCTGGGTGGGGAGCTACGAGCAGTACTTC; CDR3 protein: CASSWVGSYEQYF
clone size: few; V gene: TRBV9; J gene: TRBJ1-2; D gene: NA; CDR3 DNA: TGTGCCAGCAGCGTAGCAGGAGGGAATGGCTACACCTTC; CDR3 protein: CASSVAGGNGYTF
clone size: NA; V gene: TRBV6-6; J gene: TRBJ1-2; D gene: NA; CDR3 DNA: TGTGCCAGCAGTACCGGTACAGGAAGCCGATATGGCTACACCTTC; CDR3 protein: CASSTGTGSRYGYTF
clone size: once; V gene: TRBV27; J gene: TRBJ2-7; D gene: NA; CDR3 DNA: TGTGCCAGCAGGGGAATGGCGGGGACCACCTACGAGCAGTACTTC; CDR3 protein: CASRGMAGTTYEQYF
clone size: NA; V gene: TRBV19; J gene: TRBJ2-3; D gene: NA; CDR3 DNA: TGTGCCAGTAGTATGAGGGAAAACACAGATACGCAGTATTTT; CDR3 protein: CASSMRENTDTQYF
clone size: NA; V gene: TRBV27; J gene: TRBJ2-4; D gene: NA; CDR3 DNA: TGTGCCAGCAGTTTGCTGGGCGAGGGCAAAAACATTCAGTACTTC; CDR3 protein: CASSLLGEGKNIQYF
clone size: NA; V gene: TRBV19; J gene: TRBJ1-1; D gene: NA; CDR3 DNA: TGTGCCAGTAGTCACGGATCAGGAGCTTTCTTT; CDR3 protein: CASSHGSGAFF
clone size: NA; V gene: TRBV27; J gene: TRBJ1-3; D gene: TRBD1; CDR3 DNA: TGTGCCAGCAGTATAACAGGGGCTGGAAACACCATATATTTT; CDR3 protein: CASSITGAGNTIYF
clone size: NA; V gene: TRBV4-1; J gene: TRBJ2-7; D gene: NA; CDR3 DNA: TGCGCCAGCAGCCAAGTCGGGGGGCGCTCCTACGAGCAGTACTTC; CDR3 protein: CASSQVGGRSYEQYF
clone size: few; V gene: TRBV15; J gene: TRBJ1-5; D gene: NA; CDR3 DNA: TGTGCCACCAGCAGAGTCGGAGTCAGGGGATCGGGCAATCAGCCCCAGCATTTT; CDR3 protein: CATSRVGVRGSGNQPQHF
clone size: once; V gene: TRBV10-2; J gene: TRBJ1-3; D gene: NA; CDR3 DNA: TGCGCCAGCAGTGAGTCCAGGGATCTAATCTCCGGAAACACCATATATTTT; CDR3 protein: CASSESRDLISGNTIYF
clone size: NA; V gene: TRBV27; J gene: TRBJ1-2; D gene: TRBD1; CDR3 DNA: TGTGCCAGCAGTCCCGGGACAGACCTCTATGGCTACACCTTC; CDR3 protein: CASSPGTDLYGYTF
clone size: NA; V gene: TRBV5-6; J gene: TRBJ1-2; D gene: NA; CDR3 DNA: TGTGCCAGCAGCCGGCAACAGGGCTTGGCTAACTATGGCTACACCTTC; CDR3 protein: CASSRQQGLANYGYTF
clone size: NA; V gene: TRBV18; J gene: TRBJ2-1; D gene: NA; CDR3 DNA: TGTGCCAGCTCACCCCCACCGGGGACCTACAATGAGCAGTTCTTC; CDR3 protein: CASSPPPGTYNEQFF
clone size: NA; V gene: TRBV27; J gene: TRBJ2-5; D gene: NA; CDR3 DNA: TGTGCCAGCAGTTTTACAGGGTTGGAGACCCAGTACTTC; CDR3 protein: CASSFTGLETQYF
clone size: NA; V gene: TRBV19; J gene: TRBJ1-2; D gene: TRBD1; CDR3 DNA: TGTGCCAGTAGCGACAGGGTCCACCCCTATGGCTACACCTTC; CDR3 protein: CASSDRVHPYGYTF
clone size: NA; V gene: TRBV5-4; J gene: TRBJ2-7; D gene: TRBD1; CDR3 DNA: TGTGCCAGCAGCTCTCCCCTTCGACAGGGGGCGAGGGAGCAGTACTTC; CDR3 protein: CASSSPLRQGAREQYF
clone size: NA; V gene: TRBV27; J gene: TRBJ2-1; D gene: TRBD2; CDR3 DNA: TGTGCCAGCAGCATAGCGGGGGCCTCCTACAATGAGCAGTTCTTC; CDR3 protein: CASSIAGASYNEQFF
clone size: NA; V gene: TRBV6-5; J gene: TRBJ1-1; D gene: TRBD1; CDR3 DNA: TGTGCCAGCAGTTACTTTACAGGGGGTGTCACTGAAGCTTTCTTT; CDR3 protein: CASSYFTGGVTEAFF
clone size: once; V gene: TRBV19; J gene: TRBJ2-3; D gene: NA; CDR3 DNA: TGTGCCAGTAGTACGCGGGATACGCAGTATTTT; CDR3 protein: CASSTRDTQYF
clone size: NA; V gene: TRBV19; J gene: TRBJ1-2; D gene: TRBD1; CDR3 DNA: TGTGCCAGTAGGACCCCGGGACAGAGCTATGGCTACACCTTC; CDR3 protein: CASRTPGQSYGYTF
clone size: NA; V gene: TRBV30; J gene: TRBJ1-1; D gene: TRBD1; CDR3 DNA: TGTGCCTGGAGTGGGGGACAGGGCTACACTGAAGCTTTCTTT; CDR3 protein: CAWSGGQGYTEAFF
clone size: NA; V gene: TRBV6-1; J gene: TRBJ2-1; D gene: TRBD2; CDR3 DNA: TGTGCCAGCAGTGAAGGCGGCCGTCCGGGACTAGATGAGCAGTTCTTC; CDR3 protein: CASSEGGRPGLDEQFF
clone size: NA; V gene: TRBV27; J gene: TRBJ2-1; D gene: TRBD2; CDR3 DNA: TGTGCCACCCTCTCCCAGCGGGGGCCATACAATGAGCAGTTCTTC; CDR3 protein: CATLSQRGPYNEQFF
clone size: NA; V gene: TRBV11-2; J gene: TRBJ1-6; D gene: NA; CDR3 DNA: TGTGCCAGCAGCTTAGGTAGGGGGACACCCCTCCACTTT; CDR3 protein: CASSLGRGTPLHF
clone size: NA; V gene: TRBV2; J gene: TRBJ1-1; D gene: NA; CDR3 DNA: TGTGCCAGCAGTAGGCAGGGGATCATGAACACTGAAGCTTTCTTT; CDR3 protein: CASSRQGIMNTEAFF
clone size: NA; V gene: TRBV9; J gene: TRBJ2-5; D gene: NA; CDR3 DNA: TGTGCCAGCAGCATCGATGGGGCTAGCGAGGAAGAGACCCAGTACTTC; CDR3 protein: CASSIDGASEEETQYF
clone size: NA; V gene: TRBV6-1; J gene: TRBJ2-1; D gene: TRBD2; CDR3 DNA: TGTGCCAGCAGTGAACTAGCGGGGGGCTACAATGAGCAGTTCTTC; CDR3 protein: CASSELAGGYNEQFF
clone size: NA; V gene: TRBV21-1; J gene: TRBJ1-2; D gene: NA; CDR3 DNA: TGTGCCAGCAGCAAAAGGAAGGGGACAGTCTATGGCTACACCTTC; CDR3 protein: CASSKRKGTVYGYTF
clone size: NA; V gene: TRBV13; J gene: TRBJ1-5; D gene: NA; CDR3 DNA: TGTGCCAGCAGCCCCCACATCACAGTCAATCAGCCCCAGCATTTT; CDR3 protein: CASSPHITVNQPQHF
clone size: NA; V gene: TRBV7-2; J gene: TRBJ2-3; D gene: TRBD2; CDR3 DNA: TGTGCCAGCAGCTCCGGACTAGCGGGGGTCGGATCAGATACGCAGTATTTT; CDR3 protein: CASSSGLAGVGSDTQYF
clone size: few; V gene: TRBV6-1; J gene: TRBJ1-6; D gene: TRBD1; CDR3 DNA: TGTGCCAGCAGTGGACAGGGCCTAAGAGCTAATTCACCCCTCCACTTT; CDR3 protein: CASSGQGLRANSPLHF
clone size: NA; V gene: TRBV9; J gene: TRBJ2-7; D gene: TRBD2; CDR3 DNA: TGTGCCAGCAGCCCTGGGGGGGGCGAGCAGTACTTC; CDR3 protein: CASSPGGGEQYF
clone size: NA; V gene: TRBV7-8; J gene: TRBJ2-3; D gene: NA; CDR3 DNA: TGTGCCAGCAGCTTAGCGCGTGATACGCAGTATTTT; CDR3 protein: CASSLARDTQYF
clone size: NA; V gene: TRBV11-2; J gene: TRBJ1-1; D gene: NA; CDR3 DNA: TGTGCCAGCAGCTTAGTTATCTCTGAAGCTTTCTTT; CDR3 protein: CASSLVISEAFF
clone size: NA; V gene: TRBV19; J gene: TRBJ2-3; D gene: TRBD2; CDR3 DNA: TGTGCCAGTAGTATTCTAGCGGGGTTAGATACGCAGTATTTT; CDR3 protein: CASSILAGLDTQYF
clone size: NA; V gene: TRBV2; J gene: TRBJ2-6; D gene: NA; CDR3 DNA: TGTGCCAGCAGGACCGGGACTGGAGTCTCTGGGGCCAACGTCCTGACTTTC; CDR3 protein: CASRTGTGVSGANVLTF